The 17 T cell receptor beta chains in this list originate from one sample, sequenced in a study of blood T cells in healthy people across ages. With a J-beta primer mix and a sample-barcoded 5' primer, a second PCR ran about 6 to 11 cycles. TCRdb passed the 5' RACE reads through MiXCR, listing each CDR3 protein once. The data show about 380,000 distinct CDR3 sequences, about 52% seen once. Sequencing input: blood. The receptors stem from a man in his 60s in good health.

The chain carries TRBV20-1 and TRBJ2-1; TRBD2 agrees at 12 bases. CDR1 and CDR2 (germline): DFQATT, SNEGSKA (reference sequence). The CDR3 is 15 amino acids. Unmatched junction bases numbered 10, after V lost 4 bases and J lost 9 bases. Written as DNA, the CDR3 is TGCAGTGCTATGACCCCTAGCGGGGGGGCCTCTGAGCAGTTCTTC. This encodes CSAMTPSGGASEQFF.

This chain links TRBV9 with TRBJ2-5; D might be TRBD1 (5 bases). Between the trimmed V and J ends, which lost 0 bases and 5 bases, there was a span of 11 bases. Germline values: CDR1 SGDLS, CDR2 YYNGEE. The CDR3 runs 14 residues. In DNA, the CDR3 is TGTGCCAGCAGCGTAGACAGGATAGAGGAGACCCAGTACTTC. Its translation: CASSVDRIEETQYF.

The V gene is TRBV24-1, the J gene TRBJ2-1; 10 nucleotides line up with TRBD2. With V trimmed by 0 bases and J by 0 bases, 4 bases remained unmatched. The CDR3 is made up of 18 amino acids. CDR1 is KGHDR and CDR2 is SFDVKD in the germline V gene. CDR3: CATSDLKKREGSYNEQFF. CDR3 DNA sequence: TGTGCCACCAGTGATTTGAAAAAGCGGGAGGGCTCCTACAATGAGCAGTTCTTC.

J is TRBJ2-7 and V is TRBV7-2; 7 bases match TRBD2. This CDR3 comprises 17 residues. V lost 0 bases, J lost 10 bases, and 18 bases stayed unmatched. The V gene's germline CDR1 is SGHTA and CDR2 FQGNSA. This CDR3 is CASSLATGGGLREPQYF. In DNA, the CDR3 is TGTGCCAGCAGCTTAGCGACGGGGGGAGGGCTCCGTGAACCCCAGTACTTC.

This chain uses TRBV6-2 or TRBV6-3 with TRBJ2-3; a weak D match, TRBD2 (5 bases). With 2 bases removed from V and 2 bases from J, the gap between germline ends came to 14 bases. Per germline, CDR1 MNHEY and CDR2 SVGEGT. The CDR3 is 16 residues long. CDR3 bases: TGTGCCAGCAGTTACAGGTCCGGGGTAAACACAGATACGCAGTATTTT. Protein sequence: CASSYRSGVNTDTQYF.

This sequence joins TRBV7-2 and TRBJ2-7; 10 bases map to TRBD2. CDR1 SGHTA and CDR2 FQGNSA come from the germline V gene. V lost 5 bases and J lost 6; bases outside the gene matches: 7. The CDR3 loop spans 14 amino acids. The CDR3 DNA follows: TGTGCCAGCAGCCCAGCGGGGGGGCCTTTCGAGCAGTACTTC. Its translation is CASSPAGGPFEQYF.

This chain joins TRBV7-2 and TRBJ2-1, with D unresolved. The end of the DNA fits TRBJ2-7 better, so the J call may be wrong. The CDR3 spans 15 residues. The V gene's germline CDR1 is SGHTA and CDR2 FQGNSA. The CDR3 here is CASSLDRASYNEQYF. The CDR3 nucleotides read TGTGCCAGCAGCTTAGATCGGGCCTCCTACAATGAGCAGTACTTC.

The sample holds many counts of this clonotype. The V gene is TRBV30, the J gene TRBJ1-2; D uncertain. The V end was cut by 0 bases, the J end by 6 bases, with 14 bases between. The CDR3 runs 14 residues. In germline, CDR1 is GTSNPN, CDR2 SVGIG (reference sequence). CDR3 amino acids: CAWSVITLSNGYTF. For the CDR3, the DNA is TGTGCCTGGAGTGTTATAACGTTGTCTAATGGCTACACCTTC.

V gene TRBV2 combines with J gene TRBJ1-5, with 12 positions matching TRBD1. There are 18 residues in the CDR3. With 5 bases clipped from V and 0 bases from J, the junction kept 8 bases outside the gene matches. The germline V gene has CDR1 SNHLY and CDR2 FYNNEI. The CDR3 region is CASSSGTGGPVSNQPQHF. The CDR3 DNA sequence: TGTGCCAGCAGTTCCGGGACAGGGGGCCCAGTTAGCAATCAGCCCCAGCATTTT.

The chain couples TRBV5-1 to TRBJ2-5; D might be TRBD2 (6 bases). CDR1 SGHRS and CDR2 YFSETQ come from the germline V gene. V was trimmed by 4 bases and J by 5 bases, leaving 18 bases between them. There are 15 residues in the CDR3. The CDR3 DNA follows: TGCGCCAGCAGCGGGAATAGCGGCCTGGGGGAGACCCAGTACTTC. It encodes CASSGNSGLGETQYF.

V usage is TRBV7-2 and J usage is TRBJ1-3; maybe TRBD1 (6 bases). The V end was cut by 0 bases, the J end by 2 bases, with 8 bases between. The CDR3 length is 15 residues. Germline CDR1 reads SGHTA; CDR2 reads FQGNSA. CDR3 region: CASSLAGHTGNTIYF. The CDR3 region has the DNA TGTGCCAGCAGCTTAGCGGGACACACTGGAAACACCATATATTTT.

V gene TRBV10-2 combines with J gene TRBJ1-4; D is unclear. V lost 7 bases to trimming and J lost 4 bases, with 10 bases between them. CDR1 WSHSY and CDR2 SAAADI come from the germline V gene. This CDR3 comprises 13 residues. CDR3: CASTRTDNEKLFF. CDR3 in DNA: TGCGCCAGCACCCGGACGGATAATGAAAAACTGTTTTTT.

This clonotype showed up just once. This sequence joins TRBV20-1 and TRBJ2-7; TRBD2 aligns across 9 bases. CDR1 is DFQATT, CDR2 SNEGSKA, per germline (reference sequence). The V segment lost 6 bases and the J segment 5 bases; nucleotides outside the gene matches: 11. The CDR3 length is 14 residues. In DNA form, the CDR3 reads TGCAGTGCCCCCCGGAGTAGCGGGAGTAACGAGCAGTACTTC. Protein product: CSAPRSSGSNEQYF.

This clonotype was counted only a few times. CDR3 loop: CSAQTGNEQYF. Here the CDR3 DNA reads TGCAGTGCCCAGACAGGGAACGAGCAGTACTTC. The V gene is TRBV20-1, the J gene TRBJ2-7; TRBD1 matches at 7 bases. This CDR3 has 11 amino acids. With 6 bases clipped from V and 5 bases from J, the junction kept 4 bases outside the gene matches. The germline V gene encodes CDR1 DFQATT and CDR2 SNEGSKA (reference sequence).

This clonotype has a count of ten or more. The V gene is TRBV29-1, the J gene TRBJ2-5, with 9 positions matching TRBD2. CDR1 and CDR2 (germline): SQVTM, ANQGSEA. V shed 6 bases and J 5 bases; nucleotides not matched to a gene: 7. CDR3 length: 13 amino acids. The CDR3 coding sequence is TGCAGCGTGCGTAGCGGGAGTATGGAGACCCAGTACTTC. Protein: CSVRSGSMETQYF.

This clonotype was counted ten times or more. V usage is TRBV5-1 and J usage is TRBJ2-5; D is possibly TRBD1 (5 bases). The CDR3 totals 12 residues. Germline V gene data show CDR1 as SGHRS and CDR2 as YFSETQ. V lost 0 bases, J lost 11 bases, and 11 bases lay in between. CDR3 residues: CASSLDRNEQYF. DNA for the CDR3: TGCGCCAGCAGCTTGGACAGGAATGAGCAGTACTTC. The full variable domain, its missing parts supplied by reference TRBV5-1 and TRBJ2-5, is KAGVTQTPRYLIKTRGQQVTLSCSPISGHRSVSWYQQTPGQGLQFLFEYFSETQRNKGNFPGRFSGRQFSNSRSEMNVSTLELGDSALYLCASSLDRNEQYFGPGTRLLVL.

There are a few counts of this clonotype. The CDR3 region is CASSPRTTQETQYF. The DNA of the CDR3 is TGTGCCAGCAGTCCTCGGACTACCCAAGAGACCCAGTACTTC. The gene calls are TRBV6-2 or TRBV6-3 and TRBJ2-5; D perhaps matches TRBD2 (6 bases). The ends were cut back, 5 bases at V and 1 base at J, with 11 bases in the middle. Germline V CDR1 and CDR2: MNHEY, SVGEGT. This CDR3 contains 14 residues.